The 2 T cell receptor beta chains given below trace back to one sample, sequenced in a study of beta chain features in type 1 diabetes. Expressed TCRB transcripts got sequenced, as all isolated RNA was reverse transcribed. Assay: immunoSEQ multiplex PCR; the TCRdb copy retains only in-frame clones and omits some. The table includes approximately 400,000 clones, around 15% detected once. The specimen sequenced was naive CD4+ T cells from blood. The source is a woman between 18 and 30 years old in good health.

This clone has just a few counts. The chain has TRBV30 and TRBJ2-2, with TRBD2 matching 8 bases. The CDR3 spans 14 residues. Germline-derived CDR1 and CDR2 are GTSNPN and SVGIG (reference sequence). V dropped 7 bases and J dropped 6; count of bases not matched to a gene: 10. CDR3 protein: CASNPGLVAGELFF. The CDR3 coding sequence is TGTGCCTCTAACCCGGGACTAGTCGCCGGGGAGCTGTTTTTT. Combining the CDR3 with reference TRBV30 and TRBJ2-2 gives the whole variable domain SQTIHQWPATLVQPVGSPLSLECTVEGTSNPNLYWYRQAAGRGLQLLFYSVGIGQISSEVPQNLSASRPQDRQFILSSKKLLLSDSGFYLCASNPGLVAGELFFGEGSRLTVL.

The chain uses TRBV6-5 and TRBJ2-1; a weak D match, TRBD2 (5 bases). Deletions cut 6 bases from V and 0 bases from J, with 12 bases between. Germline values: CDR1 MNHEY, CDR2 SVGAGI. The CDR3 covers 15 residues. The CDR3 is CASRALASSYNEQFF. In nucleotides, the CDR3 is TGTGCCAGCAGAGCCTTAGCGAGCTCCTACAATGAGCAGTTCTTC.